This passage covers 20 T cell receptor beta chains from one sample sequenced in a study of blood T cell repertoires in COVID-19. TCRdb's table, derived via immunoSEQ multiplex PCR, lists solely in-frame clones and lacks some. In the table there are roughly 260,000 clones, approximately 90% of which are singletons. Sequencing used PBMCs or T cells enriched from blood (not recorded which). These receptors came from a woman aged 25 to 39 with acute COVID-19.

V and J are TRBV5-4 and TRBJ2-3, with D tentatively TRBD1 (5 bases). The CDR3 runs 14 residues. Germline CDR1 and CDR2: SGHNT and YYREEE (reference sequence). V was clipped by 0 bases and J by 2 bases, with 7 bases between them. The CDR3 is CASSLEQATDTQYF. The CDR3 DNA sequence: TGTGCCAGCAGCTTGGAACAGGCCACAGATACGCAGTATTTT.

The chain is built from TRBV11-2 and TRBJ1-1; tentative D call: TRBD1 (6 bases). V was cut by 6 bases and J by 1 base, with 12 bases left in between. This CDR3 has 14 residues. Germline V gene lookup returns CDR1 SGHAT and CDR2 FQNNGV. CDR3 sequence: CASRWDTSNTEAFF. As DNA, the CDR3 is TGTGCCAGCAGATGGGACACATCGAACACTGAAGCTTTCTTT.

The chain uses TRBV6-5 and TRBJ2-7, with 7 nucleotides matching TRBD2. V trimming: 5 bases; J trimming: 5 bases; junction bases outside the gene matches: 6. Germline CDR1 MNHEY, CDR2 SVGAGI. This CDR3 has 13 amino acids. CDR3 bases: TGTGCCAGCAGTCCCTTGACTAGCAACGAGCAGTACTTC. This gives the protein CASSPLTSNEQYF.

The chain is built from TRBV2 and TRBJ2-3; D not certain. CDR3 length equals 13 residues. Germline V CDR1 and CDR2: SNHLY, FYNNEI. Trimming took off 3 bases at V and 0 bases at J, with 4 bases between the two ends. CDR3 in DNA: TGTGCCAGCAGTGACACTAGCACAGATACGCAGTATTTT. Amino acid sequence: CASSDTSTDTQYF.

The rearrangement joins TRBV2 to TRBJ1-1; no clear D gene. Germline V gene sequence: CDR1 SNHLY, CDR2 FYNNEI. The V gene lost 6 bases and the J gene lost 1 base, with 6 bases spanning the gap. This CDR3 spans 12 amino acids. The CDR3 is CASSLGNTEAFF. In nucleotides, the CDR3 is TGTGCCAGCAGCCTCGGGAACACTGAAGCTTTCTTT.

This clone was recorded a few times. The CDR3 DNA reads TGTGCCAGCAGCGTAGCTGGCGGGGGCCGGGAGACCCAGTACTTC. Translated: CASSVAGGGRETQYF. This chain links TRBV9 with TRBJ2-5; D is possibly TRBD2 (7 bases). CDR3 length: 15 residues. Per the germline V gene, CDR1 is SGDLS and CDR2 is YYNGEE. V gave up 0 bases and J gave up 5 bases, with 14 bases separating them.

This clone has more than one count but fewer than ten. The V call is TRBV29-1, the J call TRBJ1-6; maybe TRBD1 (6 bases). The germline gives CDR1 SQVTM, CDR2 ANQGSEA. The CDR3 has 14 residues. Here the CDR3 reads CSARLGDNNSPLHF. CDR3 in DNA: TGCAGTGCCCGGCTAGGGGACAATAATTCACCCCTCCACTTT.

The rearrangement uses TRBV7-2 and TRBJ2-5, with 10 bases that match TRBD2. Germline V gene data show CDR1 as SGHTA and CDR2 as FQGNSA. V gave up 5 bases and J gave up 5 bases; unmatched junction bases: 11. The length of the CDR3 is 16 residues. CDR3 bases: TGTGCCAGCAGCACCCGGACTAGCGGTCCTCGGGAGACCCAGTACTTC. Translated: CASSTRTSGPRETQYF.

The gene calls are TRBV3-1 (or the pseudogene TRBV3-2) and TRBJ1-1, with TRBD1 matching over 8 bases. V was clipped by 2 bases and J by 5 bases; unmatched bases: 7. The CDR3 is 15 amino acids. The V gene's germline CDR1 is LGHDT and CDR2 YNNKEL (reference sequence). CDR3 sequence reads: CASSQSPQGGTEAFF. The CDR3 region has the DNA TGTGCCAGCAGCCAAAGCCCACAGGGGGGAACTGAAGCTTTCTTT.

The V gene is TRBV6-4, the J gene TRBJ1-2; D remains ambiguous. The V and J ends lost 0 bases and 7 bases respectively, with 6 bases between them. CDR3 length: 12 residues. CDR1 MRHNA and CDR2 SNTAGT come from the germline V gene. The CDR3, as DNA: TGTGCCAGCAGTGACTCGAGGAGTGGCTACACCTTC. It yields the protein CASSDSRSGYTF.

The CDR3 coding sequence is TGTGCCTGGAGTGTACAGGCCCAAAACCACAATGAGCAGTTCTTC. It specifies CAWSVQAQNHNEQFF. V gene TRBV30 combines with J gene TRBJ2-1; maybe TRBD1 (5 bases). The length of the CDR3 is 15 residues. Trimming took off 0 bases at V and 5 bases at J, with 14 bases between the two ends. Per germline, CDR1 GTSNPN and CDR2 SVGIG (reference sequence).

CDR3 sequence: CASSHRGRGANVLTF. The CDR3 nucleotides are TGTGCCAGCAGCCACAGGGGTCGTGGGGCCAACGTCCTGACTTTC. The chain combines TRBV5-6 with TRBJ2-6; 7 bases are shared with TRBD1. The V gene's germline CDR1 is SGHDT and CDR2 YYEEEE. Trimming removed 4 bases from V and 3 bases from J; junction bases left unmatched: 4. CDR3 size: 15 residues.

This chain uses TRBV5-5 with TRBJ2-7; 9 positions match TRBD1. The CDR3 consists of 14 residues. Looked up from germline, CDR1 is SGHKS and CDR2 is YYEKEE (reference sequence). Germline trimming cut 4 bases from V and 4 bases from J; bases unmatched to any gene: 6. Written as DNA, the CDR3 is TGTGCCAGCAGCATCCCCGGGACAGGGTACGAGCAGTACTTC. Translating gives CASSIPGTGYEQYF.

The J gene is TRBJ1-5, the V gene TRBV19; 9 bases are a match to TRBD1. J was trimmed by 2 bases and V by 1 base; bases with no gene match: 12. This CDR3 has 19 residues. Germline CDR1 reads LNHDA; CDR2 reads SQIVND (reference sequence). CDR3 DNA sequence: TGTGCCAGTAGTATAGCGGGACAGGGTTATGGTTTCGGCAATCAGCCCCAGCATTTT. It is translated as CASSIAGQGYGFGNQPQHF. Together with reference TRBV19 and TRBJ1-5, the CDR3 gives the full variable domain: DGGITQSPKYLFRKEGQNVTLSCEQNLNHDAMYWYRQDPGQGLRLIYYSQIVNDFQKGDIAEGYSVSREKKESFPLTVTSAQKNPTAFYLCASSIAGQGYGFGNQPQHFGDGTRLSIL.

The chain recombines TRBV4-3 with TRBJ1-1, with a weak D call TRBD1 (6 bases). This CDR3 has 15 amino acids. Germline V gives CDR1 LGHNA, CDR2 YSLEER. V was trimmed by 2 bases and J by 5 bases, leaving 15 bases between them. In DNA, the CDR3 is TGCGCCAGCAGCCAACGTACAGGGTCTCAAACTGAAGCTTTCTTT. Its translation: CASSQRTGSQTEAFF.

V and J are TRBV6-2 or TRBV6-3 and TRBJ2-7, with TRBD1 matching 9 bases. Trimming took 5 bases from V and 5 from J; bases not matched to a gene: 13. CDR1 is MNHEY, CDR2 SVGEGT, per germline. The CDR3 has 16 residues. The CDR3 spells CASSEPRDRVFHEQYF. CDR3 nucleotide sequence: TGTGCCAGCAGTGAGCCCCGGGACAGGGTTTTCCACGAGCAGTACTTC.

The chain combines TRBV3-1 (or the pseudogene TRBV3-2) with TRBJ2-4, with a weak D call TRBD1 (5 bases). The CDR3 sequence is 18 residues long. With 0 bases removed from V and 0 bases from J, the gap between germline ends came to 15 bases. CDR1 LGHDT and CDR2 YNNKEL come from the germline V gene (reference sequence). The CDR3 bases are TGTGCCAGCAGCCAAGATGTTTGGACATCGCTAGCCAAAAACATTCAGTACTTC. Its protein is CASSQDVWTSLAKNIQYF.

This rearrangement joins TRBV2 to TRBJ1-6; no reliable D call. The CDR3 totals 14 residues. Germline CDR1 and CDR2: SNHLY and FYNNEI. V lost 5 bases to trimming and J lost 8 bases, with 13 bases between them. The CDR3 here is CASSRVRVDSPLHF. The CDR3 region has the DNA TGTGCCAGCAGTCGGGTGAGGGTTGATTCACCCCTCCACTTT. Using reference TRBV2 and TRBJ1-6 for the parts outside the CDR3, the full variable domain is EPEVTQTPSHQVTQMGQEVILRCVPISNHLYFYWYRQILGQKVEFLVSFYNNEISEKSEIFDDQFSVERPDGSNFTLKIRSTKLEDSAMYFCASSRVRVDSPLHFGNGTRLTVT.

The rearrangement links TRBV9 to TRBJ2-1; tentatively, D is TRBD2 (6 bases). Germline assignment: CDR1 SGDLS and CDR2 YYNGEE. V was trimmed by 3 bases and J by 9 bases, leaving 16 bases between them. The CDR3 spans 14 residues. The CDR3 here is CASSGRLGVTEQFF. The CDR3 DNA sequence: TGTGCCAGCAGCGGACGACTAGGTGTAACTGAGCAGTTCTTC.

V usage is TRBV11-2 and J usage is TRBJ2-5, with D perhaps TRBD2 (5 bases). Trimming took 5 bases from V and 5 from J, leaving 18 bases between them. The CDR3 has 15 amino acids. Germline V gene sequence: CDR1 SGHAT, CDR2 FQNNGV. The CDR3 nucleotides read TGTGCCAGCAGCGCATCTGGACTCATGATGGAGACCCAGTACTTC. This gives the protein CASSASGLMMETQYF. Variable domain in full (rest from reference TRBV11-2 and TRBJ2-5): EAGVAQSPRYKIIEKRQSVAFWCNPISGHATLYWYQQILGQGPKLLIQFQNNGVVDDSQLPKDRFSAERLKGVDSTLKIQPAKLEDSAVYLCASSASGLMMETQYFGPGTRLLVL.